Following are 31 T cell receptor beta chains from one sample sequenced in a study of blood T cell repertoires in COVID-19. Sequencing was performed with immunoSEQ multiplex PCR; in TCRdb, only in-frame clones are kept and a portion is missing. The table has about 150,000 clones, over 70% seen once. The sample was peripheral blood. These receptors were collected from a man aged 60 to 75 with acute or convalescent COVID-19.

This clone was observed a handful of times. V is TRBV7-9 and J is TRBJ2-3; D is unclear. V lost 3 bases and J 2 bases, leaving 3 bases between the germline ends. Per the germline V gene, CDR1 is SEHNR and CDR2 is FQNEAQ (reference sequence). This CDR3 comprises 12 residues. CDR3 sequence: CASSFITDTQYF. As DNA, the CDR3 is TGTGCCAGCAGCTTTATCACAGATACGCAGTATTTT.

The chain has TRBV7-8 and TRBJ2-3; 7 bases are shared with TRBD1. Germline CDR1 SGHVS, CDR2 FQNEAQ. J gave up 12 bases and V 5 bases, and 5 bases lay outside the gene matches. The CDR3 spans 11 residues. The CDR3 DNA reads as TGTGCCAGCAGCCTTCAGGGGGTTCAGTATTTT. Translating gives CASSLQGVQYF.

As concerns this clone: At the DNA level, this CDR3 is encoded by other sequences in the same sample as well. The CDR3 spells CASSPSGSGNEQFF. In DNA, the CDR3 is TGTGCCAGCAGCCCCTCGGGAAGCGGGAATGAGCAGTTCTTC. This chain joins TRBV7-3 and TRBJ2-1, with D perhaps matching TRBD2 (6 bases). V lost 5 bases, J lost 7 bases, and 15 bases lay in between. Germline V gene lookup returns CDR1 SGHTA and CDR2 FQGTGA. This CDR3 region has 14 residues.

The J gene is TRBJ2-1, the V gene TRBV4-3; 8 bases agree with TRBD2. This CDR3 has 15 residues. The ends lost 2 bases at V and 3 bases at J; junction bases unmatched: 3. The V gene's germline CDR1 is LGHNA and CDR2 YSLEER. For the CDR3, the DNA is TGCGCCAGCAGCCAACAAGGGACTAGCTACAATGAGCAGTTCTTC. Protein sequence: CASSQQGTSYNEQFF.

V usage is TRBV6-2 or TRBV6-3 and J usage is TRBJ2-7, with 9 nucleotides matching TRBD1. Germline lookup yields CDR1 MNHEY and CDR2 SVGEGT. Trimming removed 6 bases from V and 4 bases from J; junction bases left unmatched: 16. CDR3 length: 17 amino acids. CDR3 in DNA: TGTGCCAGCAGCCACCCCCGGGACAGGGCCGTGGAGTACGAGCAGTACTTC. Protein sequence: CASSHPRDRAVEYEQYF.

The V and J genes are TRBV28 and TRBJ2-4; maybe TRBD2 (6 bases). The V end was cut by 5 bases, the J end by 6 bases, with 17 bases between. CDR3 length: 15 residues. The germline CDR1 and CDR2 sequences are MDHEN and SYDVKM. Here the CDR3 DNA reads TGTGCCAGCAGTACCCACCGGGACTTAGGAAACATTCAGTACTTC. It translates to CASSTHRDLGNIQYF.

The chain carries TRBV4-2 and TRBJ2-1; TRBD2 agrees at 14 bases. CDR3 length equals 16 residues. The V gene's germline CDR1 is LGHNA and CDR2 YNFKEQ. Unmatched junction bases numbered 4, after V lost 0 bases and J lost 9 bases. CDR3 nucleotides: TGTGCCAGCAGCCAAGAGACTAGCGGGAGGGCCGGTGAGCAGTTCTTC. This gives the protein CASSQETSGRAGEQFF.

This clone turned up a few times. V is TRBV5-3 and J is TRBJ2-1; D is perhaps TRBD2 (5 bases). TRBV5-3 has ORF status, its function being uncertain. CDR3 length: 15 amino acids. The V and J ends lost 1 base and 8 bases respectively, with 16 bases between them. CDR3 protein: CARSLNLKTEDEQFF. The CDR3, as DNA: TGTGCCAGAAGCTTGAATCTGAAAACGGAGGATGAGCAGTTCTTC.

This chain uses TRBV19 with TRBJ1-2; no clear D gene. The germline CDR1 and CDR2 sequences are LNHDA and SQIVND (reference sequence). The ends were cut back, 10 bases at V and 2 bases at J, with 14 bases in the middle. The CDR3 extends over 13 amino acids. In nucleotides, the CDR3 is TGTGCCACGAGCGGGAGGGAGAACTATGGCTACACCTTC. It specifies CATSGRENYGYTF.

This clone was recorded a few times. V and J are TRBV7-9 and TRBJ1-1; D unclear. The V gene's germline CDR1 is SEHNR and CDR2 FQNEAQ (reference sequence). The V end lost 5 bases, the J end lost 2 bases, and 9 bases lay between the germline ends. The CDR3 spans 13 residues. CDR3 sequence reads: CASSPTGNTEAFF. For the CDR3, the DNA is TGTGCCAGCAGCCCCACCGGTAACACTGAAGCTTTCTTT.

J is TRBJ2-3 and V is TRBV14; D is uncertain. Trimming shortened V by 2 bases and J by 6 bases, and 9 bases separated the two germline ends. The CDR3 runs to 13 residues. Germline CDR1 SGHDN, CDR2 FVKESK. This CDR3 is CASSQFPMDTQYF. CDR3 DNA sequence: TGTGCCAGCAGCCAATTTCCTATGGATACGCAGTATTTT.

The rearrangement joins TRBV4-2 to TRBJ1-2; D ambiguous. Germline loops: CDR1 LGHNA, CDR2 YNFKEQ. This CDR3 spans 14 amino acids. Between the trimmed V and J ends, which lost 0 bases and 4 bases, there was a span of 9 bases. The chain's CDR3 is CASSQDVYGYGYTF. For the CDR3, the DNA is TGTGCCAGCAGCCAAGATGTCTACGGCTATGGCTACACCTTC.

V usage is TRBV5-1 and J usage is TRBJ2-3; weak D call: TRBD1 (5 bases). Trimming cost V 4 bases and J 4 bases, with 16 bases left between them. Germline CDR1 and CDR2: SGHRS and YFSETQ. The length of the CDR3 is 15 residues. The CDR3 bases are TGCGCCAGCAGCCTCATGGGCAGGGATGCAGATACGCAGTATTTT. This gives the protein CASSLMGRDADTQYF.

This chain joins TRBV7-2 and TRBJ2-3; TRBD2 matches 7 bases. V dropped 1 base and J dropped 6; count of bases not matched to a gene: 4. Per the germline V gene, CDR1 is SGHTA and CDR2 is FQGNSA. CDR3 length equals 14 residues. This CDR3 reads CASSLGGGKDTQYF. CDR3 sequence (DNA): TGTGCCAGCAGCTTAGGGGGGGGTAAGGATACGCAGTATTTT. Complete variable domain (other parts from reference TRBV7-2 and TRBJ2-3): GAGVSQSPSNKVTEKGKDVELRCDPISGHTALYWYRQSLGQGLEFLIYFQGNSAPDKSGLPSDRFSAERTGGSVSTLTIQRTQQEDSAVYLCASSLGGGKDTQYFGPGTRLTVL.

The chain links TRBV28 to TRBJ2-3; 10 bases map to TRBD1. The germline gives CDR1 MDHEN, CDR2 SYDVKM. The CDR3 consists of 16 residues. Unmatched junction bases numbered 7, after V lost 3 bases and J lost 4 bases. This CDR3 reads CASSFPGQGPSDTQYF. The CDR3 DNA reads as TGTGCCAGCAGTTTTCCGGGACAGGGGCCATCAGATACGCAGTATTTT. The complete variable domain, with remaining parts taken from reference TRBV28 and TRBJ2-3, reads DVKVTQSSRYLVKRTGEKVFLECVQDMDHENMFWYRQDPGLGLRLIYFSYDVKMKEKGDIPEGYSVSREKKERFSLILESASTNQTSMYLCASSFPGQGPSDTQYFGPGTRLTVL.

The chain is built from TRBV11-2 and TRBJ2-1; a weak D match, TRBD1 (5 bases). V lost 1 base to trimming and J lost 5 bases, with 15 bases between them. The germline CDR1 and CDR2 sequences are SGHAT and FQNNGV. CDR3 length: 16 amino acids. CDR3 DNA sequence: TGTGCCAGCAGCTTAGTCAACAGGAACACTCACAATGAGCAGTTCTTC. Amino acids: CASSLVNRNTHNEQFF. The full variable domain, with the rest looked up from reference TRBV11-2 and TRBJ2-1, is EAGVAQSPRYKIIEKRQSVAFWCNPISGHATLYWYQQILGQGPKLLIQFQNNGVVDDSQLPKDRFSAERLKGVDSTLKIQPAKLEDSAVYLCASSLVNRNTHNEQFFGPGTRLTVL.

CDR3 sequence: CASSVWGPGTGELFF. The CDR3 bases are TGTGCCAGTTCCGTTTGGGGGCCGGGCACCGGGGAGCTGTTTTTT. V is TRBV19 and J is TRBJ2-2; possible D gene TRBD1, 6 bases. V lost 8 bases and J lost 4, with 17 bases in between. CDR1 is LNHDA and CDR2 is SQIVND in the germline V gene (reference sequence). The CDR3 runs 15 residues.

With respect to this clone: Other DNA variants within this sample encode the same CDR3. V and J are TRBV3-1 (or the pseudogene TRBV3-2) and TRBJ1-5, with a tentative D call TRBD1 (5 bases). Germline loops: CDR1 LGHDT, CDR2 YNNKEL (reference sequence). This CDR3 has 14 residues. Between the trimmed V and J ends, which lost 2 bases and 3 bases, there was a span of 8 bases. The CDR3 DNA sequence: TGTGCCAGCAGCCAAACAGGAAACAATCAGCCCCAGCATTTT. Protein: CASSQTGNNQPQHF.

The genes are TRBV5-8 and TRBJ1-5; TRBD1 matches at 11 bases. Germline lookup yields CDR1 SGHTS and CDR2 YDEGEE. This CDR3 is built from 14 residues. The V gene end was trimmed by 0 bases and the J gene end by 7 bases; junction bases not matched to a gene: 0. The CDR3 coding sequence is TGTGCCAGCAGCTTGGGGACAGGGGGCCAGCCCCAGCATTTT. This sequence encodes CASSLGTGGQPQHF.

Written as DNA, the CDR3 is TGTGCCACCCGCGGGGCGGGCGTGAACACTGAAGCTTTCTTT. Protein sequence: CATRGAGVNTEAFF. V gene TRBV24-1 combines with J gene TRBJ1-1, with D tentatively TRBD1 (5 bases). This CDR3 comprises 14 residues. V dropped 9 bases and J dropped 0 bases, with 13 bases sitting between them. From germline, CDR1 is KGHDR and CDR2 SFDVKD.

The V call is TRBV4-2, the J call TRBJ1-2; 9 positions match TRBD1. The CDR3 sequence is 15 residues long. The V gene end was trimmed by 1 base and the J gene end by 4 bases; junction bases not matched to a gene: 4. CDR1 is LGHNA, CDR2 YNFKEQ, per germline. CDR3 loop: CASSQGGTGSYGYTF. CDR3 DNA: TGTGCCAGCAGCCAAGGGGGGACAGGGTCCTATGGCTACACCTTC.

The genes are TRBV2 and TRBJ2-5, with D unresolved. This CDR3 contains 15 residues. Germline V gene data show CDR1 as SNHLY and CDR2 as FYNNEI. V lost 1 base to trimming and J lost 5 bases, with 14 bases between them. CDR3 in amino acids: CASSEGPSSTETQYF. DNA of the CDR3: TGTGCCAGCAGTGAAGGGCCTTCCTCCACGGAGACCCAGTACTTC.

The chain joins TRBV10-3 to TRBJ1-5; D is undetermined. CDR3 length: 16 amino acids. The V gene's germline CDR1 is ENHRY and CDR2 SYGVKD. V was cut by 3 bases and J by 4 bases, with 16 bases left in between. In DNA, the CDR3 is TGTGCCATCAGTGAATCTGGCACCCCAGTAAATCAGCCCCAGCATTTT. This translates into CAISESGTPVNQPQHF.

V and J are TRBV7-2 and TRBJ2-7, with 10 bases lining up with TRBD1. The CDR3 has 15 amino acids. The J segment lost 5 bases and the V segment lost 5 bases, leaving 9 bases of the junction unmatched. Germline V lookup: CDR1 SGHTA, CDR2 FQGNSA. The CDR3 sequence: CASSLRTGGADEQYF. For the CDR3, the DNA is TGTGCCAGCAGCCTAAGGACAGGGGGGGCCGACGAGCAGTACTTC.

The chain joins TRBV28 to TRBJ1-2, with 10 bases lining up with TRBD1. CDR1 MDHEN and CDR2 SYDVKM come from the germline V gene. J gave up 2 bases and V 5 bases, and 8 bases lay outside the gene matches. CDR3 size: 16 residues. CDR3 loop: CASSRMGTGENYGYTF. CDR3 in DNA: TGTGCCAGCAGTCGCATGGGGACAGGGGAAAACTATGGCTACACCTTC.

The V call is TRBV12-5, the J call TRBJ1-2, with TRBD1 matching 10 bases. From germline, CDR1 is LGHNT and CDR2 FRNRAP. The J segment lost 8 bases and the V segment lost 2 bases, leaving 8 bases of the junction unmatched. This CDR3 spans 15 amino acids. This chain's CDR3 is CASGLPNDRGQGYTF. The CDR3 coding sequence is TGTGCTAGTGGTTTGCCCAACGACAGGGGGCAAGGCTACACCTTC.

The V gene is TRBV28, the J gene TRBJ2-1; 10 bases are shared with TRBD2. J was trimmed by 0 bases and V by 1 base; bases with no gene match: 6. This CDR3 has 18 amino acids. CDR1 and CDR2 (germline): MDHEN, SYDVKM. The CDR3 protein is CASSLLGSGRFSYNEQFF. The DNA for the CDR3 is TGTGCCAGCAGTTTATTGGGTAGCGGGAGGTTCTCCTACAATGAGCAGTTCTTC. The entire variable domain, with the rest obtained from reference TRBV28 and TRBJ2-1, is as follows: DVKVTQSSRYLVKRTGEKVFLECVQDMDHENMFWYRQDPGLGLRLIYFSYDVKMKEKGDIPEGYSVSREKKERFSLILESASTNQTSMYLCASSLLGSGRFSYNEQFFGPGTRLTVL.

The gene calls are TRBV19 and TRBJ1-1; a weak D match, TRBD1 (5 bases). V was clipped by 5 bases and J by 1 base, with 11 bases between them. Germline V gene sequence: CDR1 LNHDA, CDR2 SQIVND (reference sequence). The CDR3 extends over 14 amino acids. The DNA for the CDR3 is TGTGCCAGTAGTGCTAGACAGAAGAACACTGAAGCTTTCTTT. It is translated as CASSARQKNTEAFF.

The gene calls are TRBV7-9 and TRBJ1-6, with D possibly TRBD1 on 5 matching bases. Germline loops: CDR1 SEHNR, CDR2 FQNEAQ (reference sequence). The ends were cut back, 2 bases at V and 8 bases at J, with 10 bases in the middle. The CDR3 loop spans 14 amino acids. CDR3 sequence: CASSLKGLDSPLHF. In nucleotides, the CDR3 is TGTGCCAGCAGCTTAAAGGGGTTGGATTCACCCCTCCACTTT.

The chain combines TRBV5-4 with TRBJ2-7; TRBD2 agrees at 7 bases. The CDR3 consists of 15 residues. V lost 0 bases, J lost 6 bases, and 9 bases stayed unmatched. The germline gives CDR1 SGHNT, CDR2 YYREEE (reference sequence). The CDR3 here is CASSLDWGGPGEQYF. Written as DNA, the CDR3 is TGTGCCAGCAGCTTGGATTGGGGGGGTCCAGGCGAGCAGTACTTC.

This sequence joins TRBV28 and TRBJ1-5; D is possibly TRBD1 (5 bases). Germline assignment: CDR1 MDHEN and CDR2 SYDVKM. The CDR3 is made up of 13 amino acids. V was trimmed by 7 bases and J by 5 bases, leaving 12 bases between them. CDR3 amino acids: CASTPGYDQPQHF. DNA of the CDR3: TGTGCCAGCACTCCAGGGTACGATCAGCCCCAGCATTTT.